This T cell receptor (beta chain) appears in the sequencing data of a study of OX40 agonist ivuxolimab in advanced cancers. Across the study: Ivuxolimab, an agonist antibody against OX40 (CD134), was given to patients.

No patient had autoimmune disease or received systemic immunosuppression. The sampling schedule covered blood at baseline, cycle 4 day 1, and cycle 7 day 1. Findings and limits, study-wide: More expanded clones were found, on average, in CD8+ than in CD4+ T cells.

Libraries were prepared by immunoSEQ multiplex PCR; TCRdb keeps only in-frame clonotypes and omits some of them. In the table there are around 33,000 clones, 82% of which are singletons. About this clone itself: Its cognate antigen is unknown.

V shed 4 bases and J shed 0 bases, with 7 bases lying between them. CDR1 is LNHDA and CDR2 is SQIVND in the germline V gene (reference sequence). The CDR3 is 14 amino acids. The source was CD4+ or CD8+ T cells sorted from blood, collected in a trial of the OX40 agonist ivuxolimab. This TCR was sampled from an adult with an advanced solid tumor such as melanoma, head and neck, liver or kidney cancer. The J gene is TRBJ1-3, the V gene TRBV19; D ambiguous. In DNA form, the CDR3 reads TGTGCCAGTAGTACAACTCGCTCTGGAAACACCATATATTTT. This translates into CASSTTRSGNTIYF.